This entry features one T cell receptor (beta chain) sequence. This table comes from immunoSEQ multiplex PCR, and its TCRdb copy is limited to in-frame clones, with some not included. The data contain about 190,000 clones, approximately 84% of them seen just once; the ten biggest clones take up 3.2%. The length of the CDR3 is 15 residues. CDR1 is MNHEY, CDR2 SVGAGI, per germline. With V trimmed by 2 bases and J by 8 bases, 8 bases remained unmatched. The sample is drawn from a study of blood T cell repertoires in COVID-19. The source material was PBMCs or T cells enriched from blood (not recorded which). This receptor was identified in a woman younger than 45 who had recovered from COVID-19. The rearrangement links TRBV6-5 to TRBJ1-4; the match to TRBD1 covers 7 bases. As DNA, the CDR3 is TGTGCCAGCAGTTACGAAGGGGGCGGGATAGAAAAACTGTTTTTT. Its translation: CASSYEGGGIEKLFF.